This T cell receptor (beta chain) was found in a study of blood T cell repertoires in COVID-19. Original processing notes: Reference gene primer amplification gave estimated nucleated cell counts. The assay was immunoSEQ multiplex PCR, and TCRdb's table has in-frame clones only and misses some. That table supplies the V and J calls and clone size; D and trimming were determined from the DNA. Seen here are roughly 200,000 clones, about 86% observed once, and the top ten hold more than 8.5%. During active infection, Seattle patients enrolled and were then monitored through disease. Germline V gene data show CDR1 as LGHDT and CDR2 as YNNKEL (reference sequence). Trimming removed 1 base at V and 3 bases at J, with 3 bases between. The CDR3 runs to 12 residues.

This chain uses TRBV3-1 (or the pseudogene TRBV3-2) with TRBJ1-2; no clear D gene. The sequenced material came from peripheral blood. The sequence was collected from a woman between 50 and 59 years old with COVID-19, enrolled during active disease. CDR3 DNA sequence: TGTGCCAGCAGCCAAGCGGACTATGGCTACACCTTC. It encodes CASSQADYGYTF.